This T cell receptor beta chain was captured in a study of cytomegalovirus exposure and HLA in healthy donors. The PCR made use of 60 Vbeta and 13 Jbeta primers. The repertoire was sequenced with immunoSEQ multiplex PCR; TCRdb's copy has only in-frame clones and lacks some. This table holds approximately 88,000 clones, 60% to 85% found once. Losses at the gene ends were 5 bases for V and 5 bases for J; bases not matched to a gene: 6. The CDR3 consists of 15 residues. The V gene's germline CDR1 is MNHNY and CDR2 SVGAGI (reference sequence). The receptor was isolated from a man aged 50-59 years in good health and CMV-seropositive. The sequencing sample was made of PBMCs. The chain employs TRBV6-6 and TRBJ1-1; TRBD1 matches 12 bases. CDR3 region: CASSPRDRGLTEAFF. The CDR3 DNA reads TGTGCCAGCAGTCCCCGGGACAGGGGGCTGACTGAAGCTTTCTTT.